This T cell receptor beta chain derives from a study of shared clonotypes between healthy human individuals. CD4+ cells were split into CD45RA+ naive and CD45RA-negative memory subsets. Deep-level settings were used for running the assay. Data came from immunoSEQ multiplex PCR; TCRdb stores just in-frame clones and leaves some out. The sample has 850,000 to 1,100,000 clones; 60% to 85% are singletons. The CDR3 covers 16 residues. The ends were cut back, 5 bases at V and 2 bases at J, with 17 bases in the middle. Looked up from germline, CDR1 is SGHVS and CDR2 is FQNEAQ. Input material: memory CD4+ T cells from PBMCs. The subset: CD45RA-negative fraction. V is TRBV7-8 and J is TRBJ2-3; maybe TRBD2 (6 bases). The clonotype was recovered from a man in his late teens or twenties in good health. Some clones in this sample may be carry-over from other donors' samples. CDR3 in amino acids: CASSPGGLGYTDTQYF. CDR3 in DNA: TGTGCCAGCAGCCCAGGAGGGCTGGGTTACACAGATACGCAGTATTTT.